This T cell receptor beta chain is from a study of early T cells in non-severe SARS-CoV-2 infection. About the research overall: Unpaired chains resulted from sequencing bulk RNA of unsorted whole blood. Findings of the study overall: Matches to VDJdb favored anti-spike CD8 responses and missed private and CD4 specificities.

This clonotype was counted only a few times. Its antigen is not identified. The protocol attached unique molecular identifiers to individual cDNA molecules. MiXCR, run by TCRdb on the 5' RACE reads, gives a single entry per CDR3 protein. The sample records over 55,000 distinct CDR3 sequences, approximately 12% being singletons. The CDR3 sequence is 15 residues long. The junction had 9 bases not matched to a gene; V was cut back by 6 bases and J by 5 bases. Germline assignment: CDR1 MNHNS and CDR2 SASEGT. The source is an adult who was a healthcare worker with PCR-confirmed SARS-CoV-2 infection or an uninfected control (not recorded which). The chain employs TRBV6-1 and TRBJ2-7; 11 bases are a match to TRBD1. Sequenced input: whole blood. CDR3 sequence: CASSFGQGARNEQYF. DNA of the CDR3: TGTGCCAGCAGCTTTGGACAGGGGGCGAGGAACGAGCAGTACTTC.